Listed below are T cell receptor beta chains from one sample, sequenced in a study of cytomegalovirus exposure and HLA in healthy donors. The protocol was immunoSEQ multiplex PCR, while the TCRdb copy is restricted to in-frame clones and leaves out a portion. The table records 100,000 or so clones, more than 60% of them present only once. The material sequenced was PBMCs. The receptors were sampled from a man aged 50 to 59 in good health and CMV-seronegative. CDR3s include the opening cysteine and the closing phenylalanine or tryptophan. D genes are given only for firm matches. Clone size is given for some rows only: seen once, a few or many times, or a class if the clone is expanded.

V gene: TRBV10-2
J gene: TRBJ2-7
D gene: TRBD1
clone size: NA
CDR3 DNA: TGCGCCAGCCGGGGACAGGGGGTTGACGAGCAGTACTTC
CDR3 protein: CASRGQGVDEQYF

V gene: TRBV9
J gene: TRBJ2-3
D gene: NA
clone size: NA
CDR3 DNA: TGTGCCAGCAGCGCTTGGGGGGGCGGGAAAGATACGCAGTATTTT
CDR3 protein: CASSAWGGGKDTQYF

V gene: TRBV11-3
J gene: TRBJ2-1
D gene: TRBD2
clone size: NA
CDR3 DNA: TGTGCCAGCAGCTTAGTAACCGGGGGGGGGTCCCACGACTACAATGAGCAGTTCTTC
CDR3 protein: CASSLVTGGGSHDYNEQFF

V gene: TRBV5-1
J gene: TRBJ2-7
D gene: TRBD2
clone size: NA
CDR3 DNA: TGCGCCAGCAGCTTTTACGCGGGAGGGCCCAACTACGAGCAGTACTTC
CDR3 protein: CASSFYAGGPNYEQYF

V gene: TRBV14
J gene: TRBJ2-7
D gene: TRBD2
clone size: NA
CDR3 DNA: TGTGCCAGCAGCCAAGATATAGGTTTTTCAGGCAGGGAGGGTCCCTCCTACGAGCAGTACTTC
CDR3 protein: CASSQDIGFSGREGPSYEQYF

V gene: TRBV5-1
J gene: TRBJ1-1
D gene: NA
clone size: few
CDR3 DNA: TGCGCCAGCAGCCCCGGCGGGGGAAGGAACACTGAAGCTTTCTTT
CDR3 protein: CASSPGGGRNTEAFF

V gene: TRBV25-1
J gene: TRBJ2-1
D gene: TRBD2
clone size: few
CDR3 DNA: TGTGCCAGCAGTGTTGCGGGAGGCGGAAAGGTTGAGCAGTTCTTC
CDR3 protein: CASSVAGGGKVEQFF

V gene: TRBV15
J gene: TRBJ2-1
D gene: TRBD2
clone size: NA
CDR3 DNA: TGTGCCACCAGCCGCGGGGGTATCTCCTACAATGAGCAGTTCTTC
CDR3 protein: CATSRGGISYNEQFF

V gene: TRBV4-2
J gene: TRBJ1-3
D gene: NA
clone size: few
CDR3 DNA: TGTGCCAGCAGCCCTGCTCCAGGGGAAGGAAACACCATATATTTT
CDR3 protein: CASSPAPGEGNTIYF

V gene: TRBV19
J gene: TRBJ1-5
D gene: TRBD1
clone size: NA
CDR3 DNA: TGTGCCAGCGGGACAGGGTTTCATCAGCCCCAGCATTTT
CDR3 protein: CASGTGFHQPQHF

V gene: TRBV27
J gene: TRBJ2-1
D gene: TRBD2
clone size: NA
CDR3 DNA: TGTGCCAGCAGTTGGTGGGCTAGCGGGAACTACAATGAGCAGTTCTTC
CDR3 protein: CASSWWASGNYNEQFF

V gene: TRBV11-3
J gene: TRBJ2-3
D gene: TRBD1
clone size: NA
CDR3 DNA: TGTGCCAGCAGCCCGGGACAGGGGATGGGGACAGATACGCAGTATTTT
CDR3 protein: CASSPGQGMGTDTQYF

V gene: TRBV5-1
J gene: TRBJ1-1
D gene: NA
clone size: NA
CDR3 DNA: TGCGCCAGCAGCACCCTGGGGGAGGGAGGCGTTGAAGCTTTCTTT
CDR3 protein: CASSTLGEGGVEAFF

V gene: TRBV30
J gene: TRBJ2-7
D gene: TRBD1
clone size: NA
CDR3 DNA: TGTGCCTGGAGTGTCACCGGGACAGGTTATTGGTACGAGCAGTACTTC
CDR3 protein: CAWSVTGTGYWYEQYF

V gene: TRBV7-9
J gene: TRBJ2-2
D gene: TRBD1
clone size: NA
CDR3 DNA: TGTGCCAGCAGCTTAAGGGGGACAGGGGTCAATACCGGGGAGCTGTTTTTT
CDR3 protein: CASSLRGTGVNTGELFF

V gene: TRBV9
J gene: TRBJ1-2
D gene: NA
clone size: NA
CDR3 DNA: TGTGCCAGCAGCGTAGCTCGGGACAATACTAACTATGGCTACACCTTC
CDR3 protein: CASSVARDNTNYGYTF

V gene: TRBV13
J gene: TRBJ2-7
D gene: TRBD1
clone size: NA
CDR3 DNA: TGTGCCAGCAGCGACCGGGACAGGGCGAACGAGCAGTACTTC
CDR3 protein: CASSDRDRANEQYF

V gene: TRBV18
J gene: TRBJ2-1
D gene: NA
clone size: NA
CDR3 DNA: TGTGCCAGCTCACCTTCTAGCGACACTGTGGGTGAGCAGTTCTTC
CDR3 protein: CASSPSSDTVGEQFF

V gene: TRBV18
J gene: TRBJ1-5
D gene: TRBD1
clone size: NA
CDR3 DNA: TGTGCCAGCTCATCAAGGGTCCCGGGACAGGGGGCGAGCAATCAGCCCCAGCATTTT
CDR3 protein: CASSSRVPGQGASNQPQHF

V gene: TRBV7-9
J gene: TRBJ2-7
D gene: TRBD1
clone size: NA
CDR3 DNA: TGTGCCAGCAGCCCTGAACGGGACAGGGCAGGCCAGTACTTC
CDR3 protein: CASSPERDRAGQYF

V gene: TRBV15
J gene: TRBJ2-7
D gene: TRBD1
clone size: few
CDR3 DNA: TGTGCCACCAGCCAGGACAGGGTCACCTACGAGCAGTACTTC
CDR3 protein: CATSQDRVTYEQYF

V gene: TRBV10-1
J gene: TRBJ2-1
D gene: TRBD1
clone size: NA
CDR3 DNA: TGCGCCAGCAGTCTAAGACAGGGGTCCTACAATGAGCAGTTCTTC
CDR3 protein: CASSLRQGSYNEQFF

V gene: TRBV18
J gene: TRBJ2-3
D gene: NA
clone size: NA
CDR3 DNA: TGTGCCAGCTCACCAGGACTCACAGATACGCAGTATTTT
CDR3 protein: CASSPGLTDTQYF

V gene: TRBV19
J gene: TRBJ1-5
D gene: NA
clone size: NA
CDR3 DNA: TGTGCCAGTAGGGGAAAGGAGTTTGCCTCGAGGGGCAATCAGCCCCAGCATTTT
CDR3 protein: CASRGKEFASRGNQPQHF

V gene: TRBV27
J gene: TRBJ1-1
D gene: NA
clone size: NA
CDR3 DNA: TGTGCCAGCATGGAGGGGAACACTGAAGCTTTCTTT
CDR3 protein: CASMEGNTEAFF

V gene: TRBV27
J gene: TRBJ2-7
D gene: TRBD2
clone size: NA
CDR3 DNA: TGTGCCAGCAGTTTAGGTCTAGCGGGGGGACTCTACGAGCAGTACTTC
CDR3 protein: CASSLGLAGGLYEQYF

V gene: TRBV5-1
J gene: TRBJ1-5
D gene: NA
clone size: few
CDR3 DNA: TGCGCCAGCAGCTTGGACGGGGATGTGAATCAGCCCCAGCATTTT
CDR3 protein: CASSLDGDVNQPQHF

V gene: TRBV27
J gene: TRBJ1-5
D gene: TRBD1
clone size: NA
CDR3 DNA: TGTGCCAGCTCCGACAGGGAAAATCAGCCCCAGCATTTT
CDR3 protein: CASSDRENQPQHF

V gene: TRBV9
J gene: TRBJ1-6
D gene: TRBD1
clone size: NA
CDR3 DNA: TGTGCCAGCAGCGGAGACAGGGGGCAAAGTTCACCCCTCCACTTT
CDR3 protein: CASSGDRGQSSPLHF

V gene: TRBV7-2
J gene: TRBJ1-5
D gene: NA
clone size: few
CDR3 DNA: TGTGCCAGCAGCCCACGCGGAGGTGATCAGCCCCAGCATTTT
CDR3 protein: CASSPRGGDQPQHF

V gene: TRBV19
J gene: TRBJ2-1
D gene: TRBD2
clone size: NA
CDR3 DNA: TGTGCCAGTAGTCCGCGGACTAGAGATGAGCAGTTCTTC
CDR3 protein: CASSPRTRDEQFF

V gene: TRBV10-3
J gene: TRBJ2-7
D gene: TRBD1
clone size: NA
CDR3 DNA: TGTGCCATCAGTGGGACAGGGGTGGTCTACGAGCAGTACTTC
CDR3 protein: CAISGTGVVYEQYF